A single sample gave rise to the 16 T cell receptor beta chains below, sequenced in a study of Ad26.COV2.S vaccination and SARS-CoV-2 variants. Measured with immunoSEQ multiplex PCR; TCRdb has only the in-frame clones, and not every one. The sample carries about 350,000 clones, approximately 85% recorded once. Treatment meaning: 15 to 20 received Ad26.COV2.S at low or high dose, single or two shots; a few received placebo; per-sample allocation not given. The samples were gathered on day 63 after the first injection of vaccine or placebo. The material sequenced was peripheral blood, taken in a trial of Ad26.COV2.S vaccine versus placebo. These receptors were taken from a person aged 18-65 years who received the Ad26.COV2.S COVID-19 vaccine or a placebo.

The gene calls are TRBV19 and TRBJ2-7, with D perhaps TRBD2 (6 bases). CDR1 is LNHDA and CDR2 is SQIVND in the germline V gene (reference sequence). The ends were cut back, 5 bases at V and 6 bases at J, with 14 bases in the middle. CDR3 length: 13 residues. CDR3 region: CASSLGGPLEQYF. CDR3 sequence (DNA): TGTGCCAGTAGTTTGGGAGGACCTCTCGAGCAGTACTTC. The entire variable domain, with the rest obtained from reference TRBV19 and TRBJ2-7, is as follows: DGGITQSPKYLFRKEGQNVTLSCEQNLNHDAMYWYRQDPGQGLRLIYYSQIVNDFQKGDIAEGYSVSREKKESFPLTVTSAQKNPTAFYLCASSLGGPLEQYFGPGTRLTVT.

The genes are TRBV7-2 and TRBJ2-1; D perhaps matches TRBD2 (5 bases). Germline values: CDR1 SGHTA, CDR2 FQGNSA. Trimming shortened V by 2 bases and J by 3 bases, and 11 bases separated the two germline ends. CDR3 length: 15 residues. CDR3 residues: CASSLRGPSYNEQFF. In DNA, the CDR3 is TGTGCCAGCAGCTTAAGAGGGCCAAGCTACAATGAGCAGTTCTTC.

This chain joins TRBV27 and TRBJ1-1, with D unresolved. CDR3 length: 14 residues. V gave up 6 bases and J gave up 0 bases, with 11 bases separating them. Germline V gene sequence: CDR1 MNHEY, CDR2 SMNVEV (reference sequence). The CDR3 DNA sequence: TGTGCCAGCAGCTACCGACTCCTGAACACTGAAGCTTTCTTT. Its protein is CASSYRLLNTEAFF.

This clone was recorded once. The chain has TRBV30 and TRBJ1-6; D is undetermined. V was clipped by 0 bases and J by 13 bases, with 13 bases between them. Germline V gene data show CDR1 as GTSNPN and CDR2 as SVGIG (reference sequence). The CDR3 has 13 amino acids. CDR3 coding DNA: TGTGCCTGGAGTGTCGGGGATTCGGTGCCCCTCCACTTT. This encodes CAWSVGDSVPLHF.

The chain has TRBV11-3 and TRBJ2-1; the D is unclear. V was trimmed by 2 bases and J by 5 bases, leaving 4 bases between them. The CDR3 extends over 12 amino acids. CDR1 and CDR2 from the germline V gene are SGHNT and YENEEA. CDR3 region: CASSLKNNEQFF. Written as DNA, the CDR3 is TGTGCCAGCAGCTTAAAGAACAATGAGCAGTTCTTC. Looking up the rest from reference TRBV11-3 and TRBJ2-1 gives the full variable domain: EAGVVQSPRYKIIEKKQPVAFWCNPISGHNTLYWYLQNLGQGPELLIRYENEEAVDDSQLPKDRFSAERLKGVDSTLKIQPAELGDSAVYLCASSLKNNEQFFGPGTRLTVL.

This clone was observed a few times. The gene calls are TRBV5-6 and TRBJ2-3; D remains ambiguous. This CDR3 spans 15 amino acids. Between the trimmed V and J ends, which lost 0 bases and 0 bases, there was a span of 8 bases. Germline CDR1 reads SGHDT; CDR2 reads YYEEEE. The CDR3 sequence: CASSLGLTSTDTQYF. CDR3 in DNA: TGTGCCAGCAGCTTGGGCCTGACTAGCACAGATACGCAGTATTTT.

The chain uses TRBV7-2 and TRBJ2-7; TRBD2 agrees at 8 bases. This CDR3 is built from 16 residues. Unmatched junction bases numbered 14, after V lost 7 bases and J lost 3 bases. Per the germline V gene, CDR1 is SGHTA and CDR2 is FQGNSA. As DNA, the CDR3 is TGTGCCAGCACCTATCGGGGGGGGGCGGCAGGCTACGAGCAGTACTTC. Translating gives CASTYRGGAAGYEQYF.

V gene TRBV28 combines with J gene TRBJ1-4; maybe TRBD1 (5 bases). This CDR3 has 11 residues. Between the trimmed V and J ends, which lost 5 bases and 8 bases, there was a span of 6 bases. Per germline, CDR1 MDHEN and CDR2 SYDVKM. The CDR3 loop is CASSRQEKLFF. DNA for the CDR3: TGTGCCAGCAGTCGACAGGAAAAACTGTTTTTT.

V usage is TRBV7-2 and J usage is TRBJ1-4; D not resolved. CDR1 is SGHTA and CDR2 is FQGNSA in the germline V gene. Trimming took off 1 base at V and 7 bases at J, with 7 bases between the two ends. This CDR3 spans 13 amino acids. This chain's CDR3 is CASSLGVVEKLFF. The CDR3 DNA follows: TGTGCCAGCAGCTTAGGGGTAGTTGAAAAACTGTTTTTT. Full variable domain (outside the CDR3, taken from reference TRBV7-2 and TRBJ1-4): GAGVSQSPSNKVTEKGKDVELRCDPISGHTALYWYRQSLGQGLEFLIYFQGNSAPDKSGLPSDRFSAERTGGSVSTLTIQRTQQEDSAVYLCASSLGVVEKLFFGSGTQLSVL.

The rearrangement joins TRBV11-2 to TRBJ1-3, with TRBD1 identical over 8 bases. CDR3 length: 16 amino acids. Germline V lookup: CDR1 SGHAT, CDR2 FQNNGV. Trimming cost V 4 bases and J 2 bases; bases outside gene matches: 7. This CDR3 reads CASSSMGRGPGNTIYF. CDR3 nucleotides: TGTGCCAGCAGCTCTATGGGCAGGGGGCCTGGAAACACCATATATTTT.

V usage is TRBV19 and J usage is TRBJ2-1, with D maybe TRBD2 (5 bases). The V end lost 1 base, the J end lost 2 bases, and 9 bases lay between the germline ends. CDR3 size: 15 residues. The germline CDR1 and CDR2 sequences are LNHDA and SQIVND (reference sequence). The CDR3 coding sequence is TGTGCCAGTAGTATAGTCAGCGGAGCCTACAATGAGCAGTTCTTC. Encoded protein: CASSIVSGAYNEQFF.

The CDR3 coding sequence is TGTGCCAGCAGCCTGATAGCGGGAGGAGCAGATACGCAGTATTTT. Residues: CASSLIAGGADTQYF. This chain connects TRBV7-6 to TRBJ2-3; 10 positions agree with TRBD2. Germline CDR1 and CDR2: SGHVS and FNYEAQ. This CDR3 is built from 15 residues. V dropped 5 bases and J dropped 4; count of bases not matched to a gene: 6.

J is TRBJ1-1 and V is TRBV7-2; D is unresolved. V was pared by 1 base and J by 3 bases, with 9 bases between. Looked up from germline, CDR1 is SGHTA and CDR2 is FQGNSA. This CDR3 region has 14 residues. CDR3 sequence: CASSLEDWDTEAFF. The CDR3 coding sequence is TGTGCCAGCAGCTTAGAGGACTGGGACACTGAAGCTTTCTTT.

This chain uses TRBV5-1 with TRBJ1-1, with D unclear. This CDR3 comprises 15 residues. Trimming took 0 bases from V and 0 from J, leaving 9 bases between them. CDR1 and CDR2 (germline): SGHRS, YFSETQ. The CDR3 protein is CASSLVLGLNTEAFF. The CDR3 bases are TGCGCCAGCAGCTTGGTGCTGGGGTTGAACACTGAAGCTTTCTTT.

Concerning this clone: Other DNA sequences from this sample encode an identical CDR3 as well. This chain joins TRBV15 and TRBJ2-7, with a tentative D call TRBD1 (6 bases). The CDR3 has 14 amino acids. Germline V CDR1 and CDR2: LNHNV, YYDKDF (reference sequence). Trimming cost V 0 bases and J 2 bases, with 8 bases left between them. The CDR3 nucleotides are TGTGCCACCAGCAGAGAGGCAGGGGCCTACGAGCAGTACTTC. Translation: CATSREAGAYEQYF.

J is TRBJ2-3 and V is TRBV5-6; D call uncertain. This CDR3 comprises 17 residues. V was cut by 4 bases and J by 2 bases, with 20 bases left in between. Germline CDR1 reads SGHDT; CDR2 reads YYEEEE. The CDR3 nucleotides read TGTGCCAGCAGCCGTCGACCGTACCGCACACACACAGATACGCAGTATTTT. It encodes CASSRRPYRTHTDTQYF. Full variable domain (rest looked up from reference TRBV5-6 and TRBJ2-3): DAGVTQSPTHLIKTRGQQVTLRCSPKSGHDTVSWYQQALGQGPQFIFQYYEEEERQRGNFPDRFSGHQFPNYSSELNVNALLLGDSALYLCASSRRPYRTHTDTQYFGPGTRLTVL.